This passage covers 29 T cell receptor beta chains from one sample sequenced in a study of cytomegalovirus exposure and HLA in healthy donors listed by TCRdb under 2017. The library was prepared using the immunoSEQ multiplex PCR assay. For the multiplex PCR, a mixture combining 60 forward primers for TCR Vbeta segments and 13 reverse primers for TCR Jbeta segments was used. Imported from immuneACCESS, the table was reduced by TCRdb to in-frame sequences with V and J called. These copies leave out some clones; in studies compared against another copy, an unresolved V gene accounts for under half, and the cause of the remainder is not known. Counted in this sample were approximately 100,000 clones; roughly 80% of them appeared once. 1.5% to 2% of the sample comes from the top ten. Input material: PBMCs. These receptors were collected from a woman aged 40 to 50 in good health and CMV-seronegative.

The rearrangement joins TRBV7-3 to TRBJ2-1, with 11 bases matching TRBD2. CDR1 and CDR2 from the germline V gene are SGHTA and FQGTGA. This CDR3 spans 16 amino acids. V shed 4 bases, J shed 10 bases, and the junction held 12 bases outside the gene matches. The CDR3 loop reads CASSSWRLAGSSEQFF. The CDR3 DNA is TGTGCCAGCAGCTCCTGGCGACTAGCGGGATCATCCGAGCAGTTCTTC.

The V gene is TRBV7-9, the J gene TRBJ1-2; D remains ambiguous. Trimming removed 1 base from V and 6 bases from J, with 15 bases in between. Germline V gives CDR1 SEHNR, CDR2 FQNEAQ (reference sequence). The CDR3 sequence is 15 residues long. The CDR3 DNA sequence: TGTGCCAGCAGCTTAGTGGGCGGCGGGGTGAATGGCTACACCTTC. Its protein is CASSLVGGGVNGYTF.

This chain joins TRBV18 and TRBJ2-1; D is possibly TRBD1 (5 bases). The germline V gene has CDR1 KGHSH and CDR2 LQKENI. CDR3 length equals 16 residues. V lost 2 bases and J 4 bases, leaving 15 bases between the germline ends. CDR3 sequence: CASSPSTATLYNEQFF. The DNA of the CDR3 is TGTGCCAGCTCACCATCGACAGCAACGCTATACAATGAGCAGTTCTTC.

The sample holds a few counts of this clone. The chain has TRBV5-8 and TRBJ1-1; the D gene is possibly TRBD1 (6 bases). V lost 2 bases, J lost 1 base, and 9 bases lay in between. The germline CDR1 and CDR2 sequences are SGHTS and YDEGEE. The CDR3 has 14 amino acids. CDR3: CASSFRGANTEAFF. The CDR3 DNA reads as TGTGCCAGCAGCTTCAGGGGCGCGAACACTGAAGCTTTCTTT.

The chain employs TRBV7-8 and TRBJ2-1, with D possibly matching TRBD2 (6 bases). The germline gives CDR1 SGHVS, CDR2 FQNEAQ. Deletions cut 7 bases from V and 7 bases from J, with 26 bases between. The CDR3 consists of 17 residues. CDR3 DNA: TGTGCCAGCAACCAAAGACAGAAGGACTACAAAGTAAATGAGCAGTTCTTC. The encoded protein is CASNQRQKDYKVNEQFF.

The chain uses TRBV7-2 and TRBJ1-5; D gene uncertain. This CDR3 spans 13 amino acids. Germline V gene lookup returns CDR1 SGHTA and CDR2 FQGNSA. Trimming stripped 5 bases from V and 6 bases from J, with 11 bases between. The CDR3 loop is CASSPSRGQPQHF. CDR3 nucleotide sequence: TGTGCCAGCAGCCCCTCGAGAGGTCAGCCCCAGCATTTT.

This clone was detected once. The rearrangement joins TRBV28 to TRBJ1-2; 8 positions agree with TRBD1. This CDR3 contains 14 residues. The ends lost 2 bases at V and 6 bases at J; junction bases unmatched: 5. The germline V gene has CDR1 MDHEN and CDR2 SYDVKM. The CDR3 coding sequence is TGTGCCAGCAGTTTAGGTCAGGGGGCAGATGGCTACACCTTC. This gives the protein CASSLGQGADGYTF.

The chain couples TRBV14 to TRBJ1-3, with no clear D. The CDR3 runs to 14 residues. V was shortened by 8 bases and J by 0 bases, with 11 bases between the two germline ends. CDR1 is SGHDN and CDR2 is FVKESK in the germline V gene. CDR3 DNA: TGTGCCAGCTGTGAGAGGGCCTCTGGAAACACCATATATTTT. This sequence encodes CASCERASGNTIYF.

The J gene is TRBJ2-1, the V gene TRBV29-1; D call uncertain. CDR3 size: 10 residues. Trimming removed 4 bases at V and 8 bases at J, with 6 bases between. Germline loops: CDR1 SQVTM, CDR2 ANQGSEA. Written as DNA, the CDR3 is TGCAGCGTTGCCCTCCATGAGCAGTTCTTC. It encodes CSVALHEQFF.

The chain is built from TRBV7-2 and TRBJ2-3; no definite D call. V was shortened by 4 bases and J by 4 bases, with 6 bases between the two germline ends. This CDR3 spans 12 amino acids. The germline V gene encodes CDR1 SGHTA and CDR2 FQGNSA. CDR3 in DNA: TGTGCCAGCAGCTCCCGCGCAGATACGCAGTATTTT. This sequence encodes CASSSRADTQYF.

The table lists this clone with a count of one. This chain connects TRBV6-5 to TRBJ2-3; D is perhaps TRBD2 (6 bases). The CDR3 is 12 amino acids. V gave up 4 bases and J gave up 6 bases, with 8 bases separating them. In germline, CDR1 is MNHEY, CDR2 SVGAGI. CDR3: CASSSRGDTQYF. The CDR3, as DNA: TGTGCCAGCAGTTCCCGGGGGGATACGCAGTATTTT.

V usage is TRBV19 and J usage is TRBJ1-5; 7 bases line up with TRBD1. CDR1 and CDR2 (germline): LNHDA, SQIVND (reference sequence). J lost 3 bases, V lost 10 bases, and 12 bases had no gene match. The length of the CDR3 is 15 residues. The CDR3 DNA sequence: TGTGCCACTAACCCCGGGACAGCTCACAATCAGCCCCAGCATTTT. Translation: CATNPGTAHNQPQHF.

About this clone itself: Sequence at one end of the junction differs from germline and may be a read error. CDR3 bases: TGTTCCAGCAGCTTATCTCTCTCGGTGACTCACACAGATACGCAGTATTTT. This codes for CSSSLSLSVTHTDTQYF. The rearrangement links TRBV7-9 to TRBJ2-3; no reliable D call. The CDR3 loop spans 17 amino acids. The germline V gene has CDR1 SEHNR and CDR2 FQNEAQ (reference sequence).

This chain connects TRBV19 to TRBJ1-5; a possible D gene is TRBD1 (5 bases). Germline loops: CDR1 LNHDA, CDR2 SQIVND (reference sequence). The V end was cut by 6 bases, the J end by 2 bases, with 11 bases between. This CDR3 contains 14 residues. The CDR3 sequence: CASSDRYGNQPQHF. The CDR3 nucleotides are TGTGCCAGTAGCGACAGATACGGCAATCAGCCCCAGCATTTT.

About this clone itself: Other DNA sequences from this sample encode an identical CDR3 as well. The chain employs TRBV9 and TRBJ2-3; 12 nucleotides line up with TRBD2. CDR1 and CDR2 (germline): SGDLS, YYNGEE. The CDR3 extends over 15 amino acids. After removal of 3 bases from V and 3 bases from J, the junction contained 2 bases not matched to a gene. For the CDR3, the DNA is TGTGCCAGCAGCGCCGGACTAGCGGGAACAGATACGCAGTATTTT. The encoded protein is CASSAGLAGTDTQYF.

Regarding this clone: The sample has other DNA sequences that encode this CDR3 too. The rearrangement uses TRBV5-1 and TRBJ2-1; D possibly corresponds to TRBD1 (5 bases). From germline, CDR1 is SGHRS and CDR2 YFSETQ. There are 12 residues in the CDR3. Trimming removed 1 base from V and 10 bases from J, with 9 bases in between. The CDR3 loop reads CASSLWGEEQFF. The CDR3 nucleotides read TGCGCCAGCAGCTTGTGGGGCGAGGAGCAGTTCTTC.

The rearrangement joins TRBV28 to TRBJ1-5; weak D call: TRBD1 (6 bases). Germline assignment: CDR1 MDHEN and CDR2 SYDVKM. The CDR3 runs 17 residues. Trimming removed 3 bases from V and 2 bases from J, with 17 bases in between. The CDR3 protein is CASSFEGGNYGNQPQHF. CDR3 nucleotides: TGTGCCAGCAGTTTCGAGGGGGGGAACTATGGCAATCAGCCCCAGCATTTT.

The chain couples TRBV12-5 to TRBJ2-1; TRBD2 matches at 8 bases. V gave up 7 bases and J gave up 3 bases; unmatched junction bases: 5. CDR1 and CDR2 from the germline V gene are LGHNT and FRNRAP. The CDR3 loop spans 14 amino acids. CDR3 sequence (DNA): TGTGCTAGTGCCAGCGGGAGTAGCTACAATGAGCAGTTCTTC. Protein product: CASASGSSYNEQFF.

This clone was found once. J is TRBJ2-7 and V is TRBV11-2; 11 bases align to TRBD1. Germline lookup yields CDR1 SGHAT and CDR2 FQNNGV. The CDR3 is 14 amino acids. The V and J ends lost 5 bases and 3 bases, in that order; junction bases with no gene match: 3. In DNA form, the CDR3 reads TGTGCCAGCAGCATCGGGACAGGGGGCTACGAGCAGTACTTC. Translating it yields CASSIGTGGYEQYF.

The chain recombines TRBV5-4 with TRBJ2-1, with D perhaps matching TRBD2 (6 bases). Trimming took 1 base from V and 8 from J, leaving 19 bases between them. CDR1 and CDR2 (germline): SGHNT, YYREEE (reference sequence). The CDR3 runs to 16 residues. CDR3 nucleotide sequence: TGTGCCAGCAGCTTGAGCGGACGGGGGTGGGGGGATGAGCAGTTCTTC. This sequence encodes CASSLSGRGWGDEQFF.

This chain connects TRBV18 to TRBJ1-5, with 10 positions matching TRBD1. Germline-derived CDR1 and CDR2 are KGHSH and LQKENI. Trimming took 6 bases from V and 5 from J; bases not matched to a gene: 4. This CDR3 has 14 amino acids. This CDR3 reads CASSLGTGDQPQHF. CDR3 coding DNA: TGTGCCAGCTCCCTAGGGACAGGGGATCAGCCCCAGCATTTT. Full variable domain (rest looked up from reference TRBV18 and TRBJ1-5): NAGVMQNPRHLVRRRGQEARLRCSPMKGHSHVYWYRQLPEEGLKFMVYLQKENIIDESGMPKERFSAEFPKEGPSILRIQQVVRGDSAAYFCASSLGTGDQPQHFGDGTRLSIL.

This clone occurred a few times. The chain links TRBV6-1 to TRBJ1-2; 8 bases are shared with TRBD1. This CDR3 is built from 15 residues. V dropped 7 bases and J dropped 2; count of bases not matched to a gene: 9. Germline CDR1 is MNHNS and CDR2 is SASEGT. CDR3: CASNLQTGDNYGYTF. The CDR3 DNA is TGTGCCAGCAATTTACAGACAGGGGACAACTATGGCTACACCTTC.

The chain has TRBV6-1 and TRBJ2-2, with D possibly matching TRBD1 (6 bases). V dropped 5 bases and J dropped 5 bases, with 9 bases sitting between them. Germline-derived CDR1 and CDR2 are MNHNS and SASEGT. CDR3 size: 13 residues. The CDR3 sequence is CASSLQGTGELFF. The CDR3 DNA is TGTGCCAGCAGTTTGCAGGGGACCGGGGAGCTGTTTTTT.

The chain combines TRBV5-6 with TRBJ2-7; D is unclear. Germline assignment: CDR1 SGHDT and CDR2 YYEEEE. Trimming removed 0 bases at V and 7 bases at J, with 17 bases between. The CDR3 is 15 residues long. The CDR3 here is CASSLGALPTREQYF. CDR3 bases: TGTGCCAGCAGCTTGGGCGCTCTCCCAACGAGGGAGCAGTACTTC. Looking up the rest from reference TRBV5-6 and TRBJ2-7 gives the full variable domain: DAGVTQSPTHLIKTRGQQVTLRCSPKSGHDTVSWYQQALGQGPQFIFQYYEEEERQRGNFPDRFSGHQFPNYSSELNVNALLLGDSALYLCASSLGALPTREQYFGPGTRLTVT.

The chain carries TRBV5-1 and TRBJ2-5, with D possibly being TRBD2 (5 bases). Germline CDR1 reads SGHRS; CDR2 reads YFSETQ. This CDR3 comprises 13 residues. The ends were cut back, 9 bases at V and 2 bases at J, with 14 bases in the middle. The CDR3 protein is CATRRGFQETQYF. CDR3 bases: TGCGCCACCCGCCGAGGGTTTCAAGAGACCCAGTACTTC. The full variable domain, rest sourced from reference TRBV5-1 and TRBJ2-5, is KAGVTQTPRYLIKTRGQQVTLSCSPISGHRSVSWYQQTPGQGLQFLFEYFSETQRNKGNFPGRFSGRQFSNSRSEMNVSTLELGDSALYLCATRRGFQETQYFGPGTRLLVL.

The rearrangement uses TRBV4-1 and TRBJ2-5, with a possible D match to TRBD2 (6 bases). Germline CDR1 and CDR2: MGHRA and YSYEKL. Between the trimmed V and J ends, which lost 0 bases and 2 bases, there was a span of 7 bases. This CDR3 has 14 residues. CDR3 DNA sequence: TGCGCCAGCAGCCAAGAGCGGGGACAAGAGACCCAGTACTTC. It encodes CASSQERGQETQYF.

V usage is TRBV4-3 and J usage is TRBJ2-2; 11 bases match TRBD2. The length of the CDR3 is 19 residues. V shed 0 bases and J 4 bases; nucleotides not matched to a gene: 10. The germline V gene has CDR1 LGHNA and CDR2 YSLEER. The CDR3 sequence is CASSQESLAGGTGTGELFF. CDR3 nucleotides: TGCGCCAGCAGCCAAGAATCATTAGCGGGAGGGACGGGCACCGGGGAGCTGTTTTTT.

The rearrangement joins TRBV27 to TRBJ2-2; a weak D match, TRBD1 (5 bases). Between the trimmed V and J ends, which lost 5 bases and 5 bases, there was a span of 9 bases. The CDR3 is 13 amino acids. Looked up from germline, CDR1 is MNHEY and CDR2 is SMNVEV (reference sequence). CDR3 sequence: CASSTTVTGELFF. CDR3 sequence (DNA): TGTGCCAGCAGTACGACAGTTACCGGGGAGCTGTTTTTT.

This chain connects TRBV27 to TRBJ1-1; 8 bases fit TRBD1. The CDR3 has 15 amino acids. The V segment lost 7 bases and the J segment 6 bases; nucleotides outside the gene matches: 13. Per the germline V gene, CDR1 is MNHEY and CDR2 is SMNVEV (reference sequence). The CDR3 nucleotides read TGTGCCAGCAAGAGGGTGGGGGGCAGGGGGCCTGAAGCTTTCTTT. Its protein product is CASKRVGGRGPEAFF.